These 26 T cell receptor beta chains came from one sample sequenced in a study of siplizumab effects on memory and regulatory T cells (dated by TCRdb to the late 2010s). Receptor amplification or capture employed the immunoSEQ multiplex PCR assay. TCRdb mirrors the immuneACCESS table, restricted to in-frame sequences. Some clones are absent from its copies; in checked studies, under half trace to an unresolved V gene, and the reason for the others is unknown. Counted in this sample were approximately 100,000 clones; 94% of them appeared once. Roughly 0.6% of the sample rests with the top ten. The sample comprised Tregs sorted from blood. These receptors originate from a human donor in good health.

This sequence joins TRBV20-1 and TRBJ2-3; D call uncertain. The ends were cut back, 7 bases at V and 0 bases at J, with 5 bases in the middle. CDR1 and CDR2 (germline): DFQATT, SNEGSKA (reference sequence). There are 11 residues in the CDR3. DNA for the CDR3: TGCAGTGTGGCGAGCACAGATACGCAGTATTTT. Amino acid sequence: CSVASTDTQYF.

The chain has TRBV19 and TRBJ2-5; TRBD1 agrees at 11 bases. CDR3 length: 15 residues. V was pared by 5 bases and J by 5 bases, with 7 bases of the junction left unmatched. CDR1 and CDR2 (germline): LNHDA, SQIVND (reference sequence). The CDR3, as DNA: TGTGCCAGTAGTGTAAGGACAGGGGGCCTGGAGACCCAGTACTTC. This encodes CASSVRTGGLETQYF.

The chain uses TRBV7-9 and TRBJ2-2; 9 nucleotides agree with TRBD2. V shed 5 bases and J 4 bases; nucleotides not matched to a gene: 8. This CDR3 comprises 16 residues. The germline CDR1 and CDR2 sequences are SEHNR and FQNEAQ (reference sequence). The CDR3 DNA follows: TGTGCCAGCAGCCCCGGAGCGGGAGGAGGCACCGGGGAGCTGTTTTTT. This encodes CASSPGAGGGTGELFF.

The chain joins TRBV18 to TRBJ1-4; maybe TRBD1 (6 bases). V gave up 3 bases and J gave up 6 bases, with 11 bases separating them. CDR3 length equals 14 residues. The germline gives CDR1 KGHSH, CDR2 LQKENI. As DNA, the CDR3 is TGTGCCAGCTCACCGGGGGCAAGGGATGAAAAACTGTTTTTT. Translated, it gives CASSPGARDEKLFF.

The chain carries TRBV6-5 and TRBJ2-7, with D uncertain. CDR1 and CDR2 (germline): MNHEY, SVGAGI. Deletions cut 2 bases from V and 4 bases from J, with 3 bases between. There are 11 residues in the CDR3. The CDR3 region has the DNA TGTGCCAGCAGTTACACATACGAGCAGTACTTC. Residues: CASSYTYEQYF.

This rearrangement joins TRBV6-1 to TRBJ1-2; D gene uncertain. Germline values: CDR1 MNHNS, CDR2 SASEGT. The CDR3 contains 14 residues. Trimming removed 6 bases at V and 2 bases at J, with 13 bases between. CDR3 sequence: CASSEVDFNYGYTF. CDR3 bases: TGTGCCAGCAGCGAGGTGGACTTCAACTATGGCTACACCTTC.

The genes are TRBV5-4 and TRBJ1-1, with a possible D match to TRBD1 (6 bases). The CDR3 consists of 15 residues. The ends were cut back, 4 bases at V and 1 base at J, with 14 bases in the middle. Germline V gene sequence: CDR1 SGHNT, CDR2 YYREEE (reference sequence). The chain's CDR3 is CASSRPRGANTEAFF. CDR3 DNA: TGTGCCAGCAGCCGCCCTAGGGGGGCGAACACTGAAGCTTTCTTT.

The rearrangement joins TRBV28 to TRBJ1-3; 10 bases are a match to TRBD1. In germline, CDR1 is MDHEN, CDR2 SYDVKM. This CDR3 contains 13 residues. The J segment lost 5 bases and the V segment lost 8 bases, leaving 3 bases of the junction unmatched. The CDR3 coding sequence is TGTGCCAGCGGGACAGGGGCTAGAAACACCATATATTTT. Residues: CASGTGARNTIYF. Complete variable domain (other parts from reference TRBV28 and TRBJ1-3): DVKVTQSSRYLVKRTGEKVFLECVQDMDHENMFWYRQDPGLGLRLIYFSYDVKMKEKGDIPEGYSVSREKKERFSLILESASTNQTSMYLCASGTGARNTIYFGEGSWLTVV.

V is TRBV5-1 and J is TRBJ2-3, with 13 bases identical to TRBD2. After removal of 4 bases from V and 4 bases from J, the junction contained 12 bases not matched to a gene. CDR3 size: 18 residues. From germline, CDR1 is SGHRS and CDR2 YFSETQ. The CDR3, as DNA: TGCGCCAGCAGCGGCGGACTAGCGGGAGTTATCCGCGCAGATACGCAGTATTTT. Protein product: CASSGGLAGVIRADTQYF.

The rearrangement joins TRBV6-6 to TRBJ1-1; D not certain. This CDR3 region has 13 residues. The germline CDR1 and CDR2 sequences are MNHNY and SVGAGI (reference sequence). The V end lost 7 bases, the J end lost 3 bases, and 12 bases lay between the germline ends. CDR3 nucleotides: TGTGCCAGCACGTTAATTCGGGACACTGAAGCTTTCTTT. This translates into CASTLIRDTEAFF.

This chain uses TRBV2 with TRBJ1-6; tentative D call: TRBD1 (6 bases). V dropped 5 bases and J dropped 10 bases, with 12 bases sitting between them. The CDR3 sequence is 13 residues long. Looked up from germline, CDR1 is SNHLY and CDR2 is FYNNEI. CDR3 residues: CASSSNRASPLHF. The CDR3 nucleotides are TGTGCCAGCAGTTCGAACAGGGCCTCACCCCTCCACTTT.

The chain links TRBV7-9 to TRBJ2-1; possible D gene TRBD1, 6 bases. The V end lost 1 base, the J end lost 7 bases, and 11 bases lay between the germline ends. The CDR3 extends over 14 amino acids. In germline, CDR1 is SEHNR, CDR2 FQNEAQ (reference sequence). The CDR3 loop is CASSLGTEVNEQFF. The CDR3 DNA reads as TGTGCCAGCAGCTTAGGGACAGAAGTTAATGAGCAGTTCTTC.

CDR3 nucleotide sequence: TGTGCCAGCAGTTCTGACAGATACACCGGGGAGCTGTTTTTT. Its protein product is CASSSDRYTGELFF. The chain employs TRBV6-1 and TRBJ2-2; maybe TRBD1 (5 bases). The CDR3 spans 14 residues. With 5 bases removed from V and 3 bases from J, the gap between germline ends came to 10 bases. Germline CDR1 is MNHNS and CDR2 is SASEGT.

A single count supports this clone. The chain has TRBV4-1 and TRBJ1-5, with no clear D. Germline CDR1 MGHRA, CDR2 YSYEKL. The CDR3 contains 14 residues. V was shortened by 0 bases and J by 3 bases, with 6 bases between the two germline ends. The CDR3 region is CASSQDGINQPQHF. The CDR3 DNA sequence: TGCGCCAGCAGCCAAGACGGAATCAATCAGCCCCAGCATTTT.

The chain has TRBV7-9 and TRBJ2-3; the match to TRBD2 covers 9 bases. This CDR3 has 14 residues. Germline V gives CDR1 SEHNR, CDR2 FQNEAQ (reference sequence). Trimming at V came to 11 bases and at J to 0 bases, leaving 6 bases not matched to a gene. CDR3 DNA: TGTGCCGGACATAGCGGGAGCAGCACAGATACGCAGTATTTT. It yields the protein CAGHSGSSTDTQYF.

The gene calls are TRBV5-4 and TRBJ2-1, with 9 bases that match TRBD2. Per germline, CDR1 SGHNT and CDR2 YYREEE (reference sequence). The CDR3 sequence is 15 residues long. V was clipped by 0 bases and J by 8 bases; unmatched bases: 6. As DNA, the CDR3 is TGTGCCAGCAGCTTGGGGCTTGCGGGAGGGGATGAGCAGTTCTTC. Translating it yields CASSLGLAGGDEQFF.

This chain joins TRBV27 and TRBJ2-3; maybe TRBD2 (6 bases). The CDR3 totals 13 residues. V gave up 6 bases and J gave up 2 bases, with 9 bases separating them. Germline CDR1 reads MNHEY; CDR2 reads SMNVEV (reference sequence). The CDR3 bases are TGTGCCAGCAGGGACTACCACACAGATACGCAGTATTTT. This translates into CASRDYHTDTQYF.

The DNA for the CDR3 is TGCGCCAGCAGCCCGAGCCTAGCGGGAGTAGAAGGGACCCAGTACTTC. Its protein is CASSPSLAGVEGTQYF. The J gene is TRBJ2-5, the V gene TRBV4-1; 10 bases are a match to TRBD2. The CDR3 spans 16 residues. CDR1 and CDR2 (germline): MGHRA, YSYEKL. V lost 4 bases, J lost 7 bases, and 12 bases stayed unmatched.

This clone is a singleton in its sample. J is TRBJ1-6 and V is TRBV5-1; D is possibly TRBD1 (5 bases). V lost 3 bases and J lost 11, with 15 bases in between. CDR3 length: 14 residues. In germline, CDR1 is SGHRS, CDR2 YFSETQ. CDR3 sequence: CASSSSSGSPPLHF. CDR3 nucleotides: TGCGCCAGCAGCTCCTCTTCAGGGAGCCCACCCCTCCACTTT.

The chain couples TRBV28 to TRBJ2-5; D is uncertain. The CDR3 length is 12 residues. Trimming pared 5 bases from V and 9 bases from J, leaving 13 bases between. Per germline, CDR1 MDHEN and CDR2 SYDVKM. The CDR3 DNA follows: TGTGCCAGCAGTCGCCCGCTTAGTGCCCAGTACTTC. Residues: CASSRPLSAQYF.

This clone came up once. For the CDR3, the DNA is TGCGCCAGCAGCCTGGAGGATATTAGCAATCAGCCCCAGCATTTT. It is translated as CASSLEDISNQPQHF. This chain joins TRBV4-1 and TRBJ1-5; D gene ambiguous. This CDR3 has 15 residues. V lost 4 bases and J lost 0, with 10 bases in between. Germline V CDR1 and CDR2: MGHRA, YSYEKL.

The chain combines TRBV5-6 with TRBJ2-5; perhaps TRBD1 as D (6 bases). Germline lookup yields CDR1 SGHDT and CDR2 YYEEEE. This CDR3 is built from 16 residues. V lost 3 bases to trimming and J lost 7 bases, with 22 bases between them. CDR3 nucleotides: TGTGCCAGCAGCTCCGTACTAAACAGGGTCTATGGGACCCAGTACTTC. This translates into CASSSVLNRVYGTQYF.

This clone was found once. The gene calls are TRBV30 and TRBJ1-1; D not resolved. CDR3 length: 14 amino acids. Germline values: CDR1 GTSNPN, CDR2 SVGIG (reference sequence). Trimming took 0 bases from V and 1 from J, leaving 9 bases between them. CDR3 protein: CAWSVSNRNTEAFF. The CDR3 DNA reads as TGTGCCTGGAGTGTGTCCAACCGGAACACTGAAGCTTTCTTT.

The chain joins TRBV18 to TRBJ2-7; D possibly corresponds to TRBD1 (6 bases). The CDR3 contains 16 residues. V gave up 4 bases and J gave up 2 bases, with 18 bases separating them. Germline V gives CDR1 KGHSH, CDR2 LQKENI. In nucleotides, the CDR3 is TGTGCCAGCTCACAACTCGAGACAGGCTTAACCTACGAGCAGTACTTC. Translating it yields CASSQLETGLTYEQYF.

CDR3 in DNA: TGTGCCAGCAGTTTATCACGCGGGACAGGTGTTTCCTACGAGCAGTACTTC. It codes for CASSLSRGTGVSYEQYF. This chain joins TRBV27 and TRBJ2-7; 8 positions agree with TRBD1. V was pared by 0 bases and J by 1 base, with 8 bases of the junction left unmatched. Germline V lookup: CDR1 MNHEY, CDR2 SMNVEV (reference sequence). The CDR3 sequence is 17 residues long.

The gene calls are TRBV5-4 and TRBJ2-7, with a weak D call TRBD2 (6 bases). CDR3 size: 18 residues. Germline CDR1 is SGHNT and CDR2 is YYREEE (reference sequence). The V end was cut by 3 bases, the J end by 0 bases, with 22 bases between. The CDR3 DNA follows: TGTGCCAGCAGCTCCAAAGGGGACGGCGGGATCTCCTCCTACGAGCAGTACTTC. Its translation is CASSSKGDGGISSYEQYF. The full variable domain, with the rest looked up from reference TRBV5-4 and TRBJ2-7, is ETGVTQSPTHLIKTRGQQVTLRCSSQSGHNTVSWYQQALGQGPQFIFQYYREEENGRGNFPPRFSGLQFPNYSSELNVNALELDDSALYLCASSSKGDGGISSYEQYFGPGTRLTVT.